The sequence of this T cell receptor (beta chain) was determined in a study of OX40 agonist ivuxolimab in advanced cancers. On the study more broadly: Checkpoint inhibitors had been given previously to under 50% of patients. Three patients, one with hepatocellular carcinoma and two with cutaneous melanoma, responded partially.

Clones were read by immunoSEQ multiplex PCR, and TCRdb kept only the in-frame ones, dropping some. The table shows roughly 73,000 clones, with roughly 80% occurring only once. People who had autoimmune disease history or systemic immunosuppression were excluded. From germline, CDR1 is WNHNN and CDR2 SYGVQD (reference sequence). The V gene lost 10 bases and the J gene lost 2 bases, with 13 bases spanning the gap. The CDR3 contains 13 residues. Worth noting for this clone: Antigen specificity is unknown.

Whole-study findings and limits: Clones of CD4+ and CD8+ blood T cells grew by week 6 at doses of 0.1 to 3.0 mg/kg.

The chain employs TRBV10-1 and TRBJ2-3, with D hard to call. The receptor's source is an adult with an advanced solid tumor such as melanoma, head and neck, liver or kidney cancer. The material sequenced was CD4+ or CD8+ T cells sorted from blood, taken in a trial of the OX40 agonist ivuxolimab. The CDR3 loop reads CAISETSTDTQYF. The CDR3, as DNA: TGCGCCATCTCAGAAACCTCCACAGATACGCAGTATTTT.